This record covers a single T cell receptor beta chain. This clonotype showed up just a few times. What this receptor recognizes is not known. Base qualities were left out, and no much larger clone turns up one base away. Only healthy Caucasian donors were included. Three unrelated non-twin adults were also sequenced: a male aged 18 to 30, a male aged 50 to 60 and a female aged 50 to 60. Miltenyi CD45RO+ enrichment and human naive T-cell isolation kits were used to isolate memory (CD45RO+) and naive T cells from PBMC. The sample is drawn from a study of identical twins listed by TCRdb under 2016. Looking at the study overall: To test whether fetal clonotypes persist, this study deep-sequenced TCR alpha and beta repertoires from monozygotic twins, from unrelated adults of various ages, and from cord blood. To rule out contamination, replicate twin experiments were performed at different times with different library preparation protocols. Study-level results and caveats: Compared with coincidental sharing between unrelated individuals, an excess of low generation-probability sequences was observed among out-of-frame TCR alpha sequences shared between twins. Because the same donors could not be followed over many years, the conclusions relied on cross-sectional statistical analysis. Recombination models systematically underestimated out-of-frame TCR alpha sharing in monozygotic twins but agreed with sharing between unrelated individuals. Invariant T cells such as MAIT and iNKT could partly confound zero-insertion analyses, although diverse VJ usage argued against such confounding for most clonotypes. A weaker excess of twin sharing was found in beta out-of-frame sequences because the signal-to-noise ratio was lowered by fewer shared sequences. Fewer insertions were carried by abundant cord blood beta clonotypes, a similar but weaker trend appeared in young adult naive repertoires, and no such trend appeared in memory repertoires.

The CDR3 measures 16 amino acids from cysteine to phenylalanine. The kept DNA is CDR3 alone, 48 bases in frame from the first base. Based on the germline V gene, the CDR1 and CDR2 sequences are SNHLY and FYNNEI. At the junction V is shortened by 8 bases and J by 7 bases; bases outside the gene matches: 18. Libraries were prepared through 5' RACE. The instrument given in TCRdb is Illumina HiSeq 2000. A universal primer binding site was added through template switching, and the final cDNA carried a unique molecular identifier so that TCR cDNA molecules could be counted accurately. Specific primers in the conserved constant-segment region were used to synthesize first-strand cDNA for the TCR alpha and beta chains. Each cDNA library was double barcoded, with a SMART-Mk sample barcode plus Illumina barcodes, to control for contamination. TruSeq adapter sequences along with Illumina sample barcodes were introduced in two successive PCR steps. Sequencing of the TCR alpha and beta cDNA libraries was done on the Illumina HiSeq platform using custom primers. The paper's processing steps were these. MiGEC processed the raw reads to extract unique molecular identifiers, while MiXCR was used to determine the CDR3 positions. For each individual, recombination models were inferred using an EM algorithm with the repgenHMM and IGoR tools. Shared clonotype analysis was performed with the tcR package in R, normalizing sharing by the product of cloneset sizes. To study raw recombination free of thymic and clonal selection effects, out-of-frame nonproductive sequences were analyzed. TCRdb redid the processing of the public reads, applying fastp at Q25 and MiXCR, and retained in-frame beta chains. Duplicate CDR3 protein sequences are folded into a single record with the most common DNA and genes. These V and J calls originate from TCRdb's pipeline instead of the authors' own analysis. For this sample the table gives roughly 710,000 distinct CDR3 sequences, of which approximately 6.1% were detected only once. The ten largest clones take up approximately 1.6% of the sample.

The specimen was naive T cells sorted from blood. Reading the label with the study, this specimen's cell subset or site is: cells isolated with a human naive T-cell isolation kit. Recombination connected TRBV2 to TRBJ2-7; 9 bases in between match TRBD1. This TCR was recovered from a man younger than 30 in good health. The CDR3 corresponds to CASGRDRESPTGEQYF. The bases are TGTGCCAGCGGGAGGGACAGGGAAAGCCCTACGGGTGAGCAGTACTTC.